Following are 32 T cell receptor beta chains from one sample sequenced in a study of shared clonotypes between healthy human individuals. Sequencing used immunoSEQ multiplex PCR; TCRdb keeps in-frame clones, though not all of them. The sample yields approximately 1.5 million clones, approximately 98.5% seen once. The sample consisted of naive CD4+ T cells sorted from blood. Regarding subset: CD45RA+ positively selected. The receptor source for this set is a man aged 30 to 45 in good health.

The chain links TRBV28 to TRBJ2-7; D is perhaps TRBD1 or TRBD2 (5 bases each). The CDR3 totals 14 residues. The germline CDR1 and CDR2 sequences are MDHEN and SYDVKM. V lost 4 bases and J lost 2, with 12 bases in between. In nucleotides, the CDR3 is TGTGCCAGCAGTTCCCGGGACGGAACCTACGAGCAGTACTTC. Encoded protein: CASSSRDGTYEQYF. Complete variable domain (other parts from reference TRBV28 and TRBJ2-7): DVKVTQSSRYLVKRTGEKVFLECVQDMDHENMFWYRQDPGLGLRLIYFSYDVKMKEKGDIPEGYSVSREKKERFSLILESASTNQTSMYLCASSSRDGTYEQYFGPGTRLTVT.

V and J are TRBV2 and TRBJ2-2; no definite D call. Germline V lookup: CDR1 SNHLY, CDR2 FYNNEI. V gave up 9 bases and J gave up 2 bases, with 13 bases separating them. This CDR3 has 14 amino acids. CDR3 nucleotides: TGTGCCAGGAAAGGGCTACCAAACACCGGGGAGCTGTTTTTT. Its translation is CARKGLPNTGELFF. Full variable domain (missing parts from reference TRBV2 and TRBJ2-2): EPEVTQTPSHQVTQMGQEVILRCVPISNHLYFYWYRQILGQKVEFLVSFYNNEISEKSEIFDDQFSVERPDGSNFTLKIRSTKLEDSAMYFCARKGLPNTGELFFGEGSRLTVL.

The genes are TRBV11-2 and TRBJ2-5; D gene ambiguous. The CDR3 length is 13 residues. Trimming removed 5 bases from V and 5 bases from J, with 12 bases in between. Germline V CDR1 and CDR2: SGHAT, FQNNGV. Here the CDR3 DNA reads TGTGCCAGCAGCCTCACCCGCTATGAGACCCAGTACTTC. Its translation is CASSLTRYETQYF.

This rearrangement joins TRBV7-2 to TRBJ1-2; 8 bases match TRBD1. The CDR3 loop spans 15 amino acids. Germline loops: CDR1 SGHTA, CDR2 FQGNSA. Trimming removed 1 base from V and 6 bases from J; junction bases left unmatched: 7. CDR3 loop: CASSLGSDRVDGYTF. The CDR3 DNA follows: TGTGCCAGCAGCTTAGGGTCGGACAGGGTTGATGGCTACACCTTC.

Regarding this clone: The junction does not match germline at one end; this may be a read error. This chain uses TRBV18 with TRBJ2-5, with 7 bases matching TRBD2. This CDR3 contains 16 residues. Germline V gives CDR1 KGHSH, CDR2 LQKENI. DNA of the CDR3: TGTGCCAGCTCCCCACTAGCGAGACAGTACCAAGAGACCCAGTACTTC. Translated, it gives CASSPLARQYQETQYF.

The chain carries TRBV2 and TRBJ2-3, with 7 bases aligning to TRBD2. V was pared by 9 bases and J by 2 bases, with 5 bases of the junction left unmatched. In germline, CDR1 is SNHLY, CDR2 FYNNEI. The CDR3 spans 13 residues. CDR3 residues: CASGLVITDTQYF. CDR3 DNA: TGTGCCAGTGGACTAGTAATCACAGATACGCAGTATTTT.

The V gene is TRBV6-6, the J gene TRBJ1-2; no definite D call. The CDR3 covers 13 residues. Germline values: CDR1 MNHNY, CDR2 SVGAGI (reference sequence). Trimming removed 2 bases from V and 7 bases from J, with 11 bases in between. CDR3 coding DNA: TGTGCCAGCAGTTACCCGGCCCAGGTTGGCTACACCTTC. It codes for CASSYPAQVGYTF.

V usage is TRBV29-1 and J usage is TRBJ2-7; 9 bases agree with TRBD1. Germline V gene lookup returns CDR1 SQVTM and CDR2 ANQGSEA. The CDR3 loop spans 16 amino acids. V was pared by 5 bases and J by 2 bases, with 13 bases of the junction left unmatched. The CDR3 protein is CSVMGQGSIGPYEQYF. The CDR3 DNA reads TGCAGCGTTATGGGACAGGGATCTATCGGGCCCTACGAGCAGTACTTC.

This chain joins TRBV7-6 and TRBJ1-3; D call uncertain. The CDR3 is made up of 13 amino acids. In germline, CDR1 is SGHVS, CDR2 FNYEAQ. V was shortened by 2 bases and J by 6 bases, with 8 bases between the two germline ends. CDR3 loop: CASSLFLENTIYF. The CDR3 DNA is TGTGCCAGCAGCTTATTTCTGGAAAACACCATATATTTT.

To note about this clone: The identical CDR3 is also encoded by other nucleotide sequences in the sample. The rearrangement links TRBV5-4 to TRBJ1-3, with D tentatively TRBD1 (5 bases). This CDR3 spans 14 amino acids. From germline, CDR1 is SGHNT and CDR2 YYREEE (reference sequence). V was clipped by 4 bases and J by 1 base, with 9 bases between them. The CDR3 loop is CASSLPGSGNTIYF. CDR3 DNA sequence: TGTGCCAGCAGCCTACCAGGGTCTGGAAACACCATATATTTT. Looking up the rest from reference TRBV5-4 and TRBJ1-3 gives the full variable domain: ETGVTQSPTHLIKTRGQQVTLRCSSQSGHNTVSWYQQALGQGPQFIFQYYREEENGRGNFPPRFSGLQFPNYSSELNVNALELDDSALYLCASSLPGSGNTIYFGEGSWLTVV.

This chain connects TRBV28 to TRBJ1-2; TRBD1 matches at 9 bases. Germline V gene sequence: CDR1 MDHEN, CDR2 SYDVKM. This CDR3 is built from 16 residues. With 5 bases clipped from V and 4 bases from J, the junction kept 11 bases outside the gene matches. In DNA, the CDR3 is TGTGCCAGCAGTCGAACAGGGGGCTTTGCCCCCTATGGCTACACCTTC. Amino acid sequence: CASSRTGGFAPYGYTF.

Written as DNA, the CDR3 is TGTGCCAGCAGCGTAACTAGCGGGAGGACGTACGAGCAGTACTTC. Its protein is CASSVTSGRTYEQYF. The chain has TRBV7-2 and TRBJ2-7; 12 bases line up with TRBD2. The CDR3 sequence is 15 residues long. V dropped 5 bases and J dropped 4; count of bases not matched to a gene: 6. CDR1 is SGHTA and CDR2 is FQGNSA in the germline V gene.

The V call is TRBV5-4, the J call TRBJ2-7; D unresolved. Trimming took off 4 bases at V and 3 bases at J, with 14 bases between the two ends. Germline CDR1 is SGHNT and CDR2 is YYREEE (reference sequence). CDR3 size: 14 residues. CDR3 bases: TGTGCCAGCAGCCCGGATGCGAACAGCTACGAGCAGTACTTC. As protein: CASSPDANSYEQYF.

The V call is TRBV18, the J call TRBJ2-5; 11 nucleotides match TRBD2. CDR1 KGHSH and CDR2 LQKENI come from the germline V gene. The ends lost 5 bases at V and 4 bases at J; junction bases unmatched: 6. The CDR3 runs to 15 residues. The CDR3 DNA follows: TGTGCCAGCTCAACTAGCGGGAGAGGGGGAGAGACCCAGTACTTC. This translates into CASSTSGRGGETQYF.

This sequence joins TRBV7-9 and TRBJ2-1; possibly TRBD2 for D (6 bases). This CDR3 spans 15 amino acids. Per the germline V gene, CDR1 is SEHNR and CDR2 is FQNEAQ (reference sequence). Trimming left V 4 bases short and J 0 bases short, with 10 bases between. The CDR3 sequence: CASSWDFSSYNEQFF. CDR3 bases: TGTGCCAGCAGCTGGGACTTTAGCTCCTACAATGAGCAGTTCTTC.

The CDR3 here is CASSYSTSAVSYEQYF. Written as DNA, the CDR3 is TGTGCCAGCAGCTATTCGACTAGCGCAGTCTCCTACGAGCAGTACTTC. The V and J genes are TRBV7-9 and TRBJ2-7, with 8 bases fitting TRBD2. Germline assignment: CDR1 SEHNR and CDR2 FQNEAQ (reference sequence). V lost 4 bases and J lost 0; bases outside the gene matches: 8. The CDR3 extends over 16 amino acids.

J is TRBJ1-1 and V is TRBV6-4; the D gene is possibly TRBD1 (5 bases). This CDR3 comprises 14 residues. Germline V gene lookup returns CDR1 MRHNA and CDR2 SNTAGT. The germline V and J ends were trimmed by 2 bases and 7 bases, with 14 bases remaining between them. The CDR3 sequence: CASSDEAGLGEAFF. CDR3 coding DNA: TGTGCCAGCAGTGACGAGGCAGGGCTTGGTGAAGCTTTCTTT.

The CDR3 DNA is TGTGCCAGCAAGGGGGCAGTCTTCTACGAGCAGTACTTC. Its protein is CASKGAVFYEQYF. The rearrangement uses TRBV28 and TRBJ2-7; TRBD1 agrees at 7 bases. This CDR3 spans 13 amino acids. J gave up 3 bases and V 7 bases, and 6 bases lay outside the gene matches. CDR1 MDHEN and CDR2 SYDVKM come from the germline V gene. Using reference TRBV28 and TRBJ2-7 for the parts outside the CDR3, the full variable domain is DVKVTQSSRYLVKRTGEKVFLECVQDMDHENMFWYRQDPGLGLRLIYFSYDVKMKEKGDIPEGYSVSREKKERFSLILESASTNQTSMYLCASKGAVFYEQYFGPGTRLTVT.

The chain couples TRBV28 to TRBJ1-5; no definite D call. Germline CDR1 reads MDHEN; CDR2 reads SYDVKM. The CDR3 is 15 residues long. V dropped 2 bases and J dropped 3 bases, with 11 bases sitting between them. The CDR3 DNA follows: TGTGCCAGCAGTTTAGCAGATGCCTTCAATCAGCCCCAGCATTTT. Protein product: CASSLADAFNQPQHF.

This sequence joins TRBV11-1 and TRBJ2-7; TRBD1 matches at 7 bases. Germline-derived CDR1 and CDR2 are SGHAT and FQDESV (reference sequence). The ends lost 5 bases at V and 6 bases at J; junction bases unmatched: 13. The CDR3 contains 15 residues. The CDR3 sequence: CASSPRGRTPPEQYF. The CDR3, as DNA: TGTGCCAGCAGCCCTAGGGGGCGGACCCCCCCCGAGCAGTACTTC.

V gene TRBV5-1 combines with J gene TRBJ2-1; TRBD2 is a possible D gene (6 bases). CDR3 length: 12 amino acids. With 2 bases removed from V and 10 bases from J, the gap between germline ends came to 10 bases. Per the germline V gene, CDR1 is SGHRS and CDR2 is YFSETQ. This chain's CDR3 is CASSFHGGEQFF. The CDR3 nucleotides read TGCGCCAGCAGCTTCCATGGGGGGGAGCAGTTCTTC.

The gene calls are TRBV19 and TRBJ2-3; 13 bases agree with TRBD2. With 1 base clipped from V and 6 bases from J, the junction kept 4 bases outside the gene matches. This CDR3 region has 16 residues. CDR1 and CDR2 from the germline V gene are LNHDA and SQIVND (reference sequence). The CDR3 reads CASSIGLAGGFDTQYF. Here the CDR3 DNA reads TGTGCCAGTAGTATAGGACTAGCGGGAGGATTTGATACGCAGTATTTT.

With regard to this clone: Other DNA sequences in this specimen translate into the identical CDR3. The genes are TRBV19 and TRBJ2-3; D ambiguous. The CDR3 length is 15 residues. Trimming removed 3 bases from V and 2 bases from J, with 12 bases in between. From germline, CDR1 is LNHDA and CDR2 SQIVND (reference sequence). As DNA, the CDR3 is TGTGCCAGTAGTATTCTCGGTGCTCCCACAGATACGCAGTATTTT. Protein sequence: CASSILGAPTDTQYF. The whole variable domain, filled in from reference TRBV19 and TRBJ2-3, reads DGGITQSPKYLFRKEGQNVTLSCEQNLNHDAMYWYRQDPGQGLRLIYYSQIVNDFQKGDIAEGYSVSREKKESFPLTVTSAQKNPTAFYLCASSILGAPTDTQYFGPGTRLTVL.

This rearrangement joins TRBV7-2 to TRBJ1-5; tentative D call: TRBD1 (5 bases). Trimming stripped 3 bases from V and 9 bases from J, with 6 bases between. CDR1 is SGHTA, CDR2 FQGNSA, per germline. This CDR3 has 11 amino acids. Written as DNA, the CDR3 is TGTGCCAGCAGCTTCGGGGGGCCCCAGCATTTT. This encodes CASSFGGPQHF.

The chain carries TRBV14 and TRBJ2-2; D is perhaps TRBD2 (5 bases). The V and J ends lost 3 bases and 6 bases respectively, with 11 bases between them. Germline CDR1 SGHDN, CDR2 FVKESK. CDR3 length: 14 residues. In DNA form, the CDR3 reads TGTGCCAGCAGCCACCTACTAGGAGCCGGGGAGCTGTTTTTT. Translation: CASSHLLGAGELFF.

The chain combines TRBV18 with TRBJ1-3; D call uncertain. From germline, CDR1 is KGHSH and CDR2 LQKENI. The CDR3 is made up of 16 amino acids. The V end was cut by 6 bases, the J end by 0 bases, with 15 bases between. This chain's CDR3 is CASSTRAVNSGNTIYF. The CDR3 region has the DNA TGTGCCAGCTCCACAAGGGCGGTCAACTCTGGAAACACCATATATTTT.

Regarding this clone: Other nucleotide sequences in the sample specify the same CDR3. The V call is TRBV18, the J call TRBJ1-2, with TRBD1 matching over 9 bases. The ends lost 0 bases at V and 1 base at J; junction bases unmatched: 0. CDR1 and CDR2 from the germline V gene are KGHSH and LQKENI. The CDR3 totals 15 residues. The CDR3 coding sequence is TGTGCCAGCTCACCACCGGGACAGGGTAACTATGGCTACACCTTC. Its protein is CASSPPGQGNYGYTF.

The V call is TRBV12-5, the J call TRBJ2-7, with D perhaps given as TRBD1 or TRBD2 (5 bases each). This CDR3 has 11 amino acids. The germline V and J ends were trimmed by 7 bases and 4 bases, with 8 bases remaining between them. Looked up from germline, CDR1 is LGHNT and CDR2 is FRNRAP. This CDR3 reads CASAGPYEQYF. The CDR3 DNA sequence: TGTGCTAGTGCGGGACCGTACGAGCAGTACTTC.

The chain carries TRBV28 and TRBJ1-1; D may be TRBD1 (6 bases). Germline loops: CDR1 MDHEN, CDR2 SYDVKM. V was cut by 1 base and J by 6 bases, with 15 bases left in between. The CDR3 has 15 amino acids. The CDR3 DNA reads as TGTGCCAGCAGTTTATATACCCCGGGGGGCGCTGAAGCTTTCTTT. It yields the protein CASSLYTPGGAEAFF.

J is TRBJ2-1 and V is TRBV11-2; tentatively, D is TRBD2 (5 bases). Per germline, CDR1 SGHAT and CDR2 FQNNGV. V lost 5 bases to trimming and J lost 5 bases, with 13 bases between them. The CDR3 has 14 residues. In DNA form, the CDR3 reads TGTGCCAGCAGCCAATTGGGGAGTAACAATGAGCAGTTCTTC. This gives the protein CASSQLGSNNEQFF.

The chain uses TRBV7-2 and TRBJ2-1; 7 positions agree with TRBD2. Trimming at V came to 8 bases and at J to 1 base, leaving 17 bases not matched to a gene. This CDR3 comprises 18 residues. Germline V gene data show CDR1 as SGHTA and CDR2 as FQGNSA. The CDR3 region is CASPWEGRSMGSYNEQFF. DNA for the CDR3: TGTGCCAGCCCCTGGGAGGGACGGAGTATGGGGTCCTACAATGAGCAGTTCTTC.

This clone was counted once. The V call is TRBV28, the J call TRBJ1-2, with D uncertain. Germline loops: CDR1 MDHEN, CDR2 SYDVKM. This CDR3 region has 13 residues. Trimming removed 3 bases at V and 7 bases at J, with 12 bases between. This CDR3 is CASSFGDTRGYTF. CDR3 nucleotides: TGTGCCAGCAGTTTTGGGGATACTCGTGGCTACACCTTC.